The 26 T cell receptor beta chains listed next were all sequenced from one sample in a study of T-cell reconstitution after alpha-beta-depleted transplantation in children listed by TCRdb under 2016. Reading the label with the study, this specimen's treatment or condition is: allogeneic hematopoietic cell transplantation with graft depleted of TCRalphabeta T cells and CD19 B cells. The method behind the library was PCR. The instrument given in TCRdb is Illumina HiSeq 2500. TCR libraries were prepared with molecular barcoding, using unique molecular identifiers to normalize TCRbeta repertoire quantification. In-frame beta chains were kept once TCRdb had trimmed the public reads at Q25 with fastp and called clones with MiXCR. Here each entry gathers all rows of one CDR3 protein and keeps the most common genes and DNA. The sample table shows about 980,000 distinct CDR3 sequences, and about 31% are seen once. The ten most abundant clones make up more than 25% of the sample.

Sequenced here: PBMCs, mostly from graft donor cells, sampled 360 days after TCRalphabeta/CD19-depleted stem cell transplant. These receptors all stem from a boy younger than two who had a stem cell transplant for SCID, so the T cells may come from the graft donor.

This sequence joins TRBV27 and TRBJ2-5, with a weak D call TRBD2 (7 bases). V was trimmed by 4 bases and J by 10 bases, leaving 25 bases between them. The CDR3 covers 16 residues. The germline V gene has CDR1 MNHEY and CDR2 SMNVEV (reference sequence). CDR3 coding DNA: TGTGCCAGCAGTTCTGGGGGGGCCCCCGGCGGAGGGGACCAGTACTTC. Translated: CASSSGGAPGGGDQYF.

The rearrangement joins TRBV4-3 to TRBJ2-2; 7 bases map to TRBD2. V lost 1 base and J lost 7; bases outside the gene matches: 9. The CDR3 totals 16 residues. The germline CDR1 and CDR2 sequences are LGHNA and YSLEER. The chain's CDR3 is CASSQAATGGSGELFF. In DNA, the CDR3 is TGCGCCAGCAGCCAAGCGGCCACGGGGGGAAGCGGGGAGCTGTTTTTT.

This clonotype was seen only a few times. The CDR3 is CASSLGDSYNQPQHF. The CDR3 nucleotides are TGTGCCAGCAGCTTGGGGGACAGCTACAATCAGCCCCAGCATTTT. The chain joins TRBV5-4 to TRBJ1-5; 7 bases agree with TRBD1. The CDR3 sequence is 15 residues long. V lost 0 bases, J lost 3 bases, and 3 bases stayed unmatched. CDR1 is SGHNT, CDR2 YYREEE, per germline (reference sequence). The whole variable domain, filled in from reference TRBV5-4 and TRBJ1-5, reads ETGVTQSPTHLIKTRGQQVTLRCSSQSGHNTVSWYQQALGQGPQFIFQYYREEENGRGNFPPRFSGLQFPNYSSELNVNALELDDSALYLCASSLGDSYNQPQHFGDGTRLSIL.

The V and J genes are TRBV15 and TRBJ1-2, with a tentative D call TRBD1 (6 bases). The CDR3 extends over 18 amino acids. Between the trimmed V and J ends, which lost 1 base and 4 bases, there was a span of 22 bases. In germline, CDR1 is LNHNV, CDR2 YYDKDF (reference sequence). The CDR3 here is CATSRVPPGTPASYGYTF. CDR3 bases: TGTGCCACCAGCAGAGTACCACCCGGGACACCCGCCTCCTATGGCTACACCTTC. The variable domain in full, with the rest retrieved from reference TRBV15 and TRBJ1-2, is DAMVIQNPRYQVTQFGKPVTLSCSQTLNHNVMYWYQQKSSQAPKLLFHYYDKDFNNEADTPDNFQSRRPNTSFCFLDIRSPGLGDTAMYLCATSRVPPGTPASYGYTFGSGTRLTVV.

This chain uses TRBV5-1 with TRBJ1-1; tentative D call: TRBD1 (5 bases). The V gene's germline CDR1 is SGHRS and CDR2 YFSETQ. Between the trimmed V and J ends, which lost 6 bases and 1 base, there was a span of 13 bases. There are 14 residues in the CDR3. Here the CDR3 reads CASTTEGPNTEAFF. The CDR3 coding sequence is TGCGCCAGCACTACAGAGGGGCCGAACACTGAAGCTTTCTTT.

This sequence joins TRBV20-1 and TRBJ2-3; D is undetermined. This CDR3 is built from 11 residues. Germline V CDR1 and CDR2: DFQATT, SNEGSKA (reference sequence). Trimming removed 5 bases from V and 0 bases from J, with 3 bases in between. CDR3 in DNA: TGCAGTGCTCGAAGCACAGATACGCAGTATTTT. Protein product: CSARSTDTQYF.

The chain recombines TRBV5-1 with TRBJ2-5; TRBD1 matches 10 bases. Germline V gene sequence: CDR1 SGHRS, CDR2 YFSETQ. V lost 5 bases and J lost 5; bases outside the gene matches: 12. The CDR3 loop spans 16 amino acids. CDR3 sequence (DNA): TGCGCCAGCAGACCGACAGGGGGCCCCCCTGGGGAGACCCAGTACTTC. Residues: CASRPTGGPPGETQYF.

This chain's CDR3 is CSVETRGPYEQFF. CDR3 coding DNA: TGCAGCGTTGAAACGAGGGGACCCTATGAGCAGTTCTTC. The chain combines TRBV29-1 with TRBJ2-1; the D gene could be TRBD1 or TRBD2 (5 bases each). The V end was cut by 2 bases, the J end by 8 bases, with 13 bases between. Looked up from germline, CDR1 is SQVTM and CDR2 is ANQGSEA. CDR3 size: 13 residues.

This clonotype was picked up a small number of times. The V call is TRBV7-9, the J call TRBJ1-2; D perhaps matches TRBD1 (5 bases). The CDR3 spans 14 residues. The V end was cut by 4 bases, the J end by 5 bases, with 14 bases between. In germline, CDR1 is SEHNR, CDR2 FQNEAQ (reference sequence). CDR3 in amino acids: CASSWEGRRYGYTF. CDR3 coding DNA: TGTGCCAGCAGCTGGGAGGGACGGAGATATGGCTACACCTTC.

This clonotype was seen a handful of times. V and J are TRBV12-3 or TRBV12-4 and TRBJ2-2, with TRBD2 identical over 10 bases. There are 15 residues in the CDR3. The V and J ends lost 5 bases and 5 bases, in that order; junction bases with no gene match: 5. The CDR3: CASSLLAGLTGELFF. The CDR3 bases are TGTGCCAGCAGTCTACTAGCGGGACTGACCGGGGAGCTGTTTTTT.

The CDR3, as DNA: TGCAGTGCTGAAGAGGGGTTCAATCAGCCCCAGCATTTT. Amino acids: CSAEEGFNQPQHF. The chain combines TRBV20-1 with TRBJ1-5; TRBD1 might be the D (5 bases). V was cut by 5 bases and J by 3 bases, with 11 bases left in between. CDR3 size: 13 residues. Germline CDR1 reads DFQATT; CDR2 reads SNEGSKA (reference sequence).

V gene TRBV5-1 combines with J gene TRBJ1-1; unclear D gene. V was pared by 0 bases and J by 3 bases, with 12 bases between. Germline values: CDR1 SGHRS, CDR2 YFSETQ. This CDR3 spans 15 amino acids. CDR3 sequence reads: CASSLETVMDTEAFF. DNA for the CDR3: TGCGCCAGCAGCTTGGAGACGGTTATGGACACTGAAGCTTTCTTT.

This chain connects TRBV24-1 to TRBJ2-7, with TRBD1 matching over 8 bases. V lost 4 bases to trimming and J lost 5 bases; unmatched junction nucleotides: 6. The CDR3 length is 14 residues. CDR1 is KGHDR, CDR2 SFDVKD, per germline. CDR3 DNA sequence: TGTGCCACCAGTGAAGCGGACAGGGACCACGAGCAGTACTTC. This translates into CATSEADRDHEQYF.

V usage is TRBV7-3 and J usage is TRBJ1-3, with a weak D call TRBD1 (5 bases). This CDR3 contains 16 residues. Germline V gene data show CDR1 as SGHTA and CDR2 as FQGTGA. V was pared by 1 base and J by 2 bases, with 12 bases between. The CDR3 here is CASSLRGGEPGNTIYF. As DNA, the CDR3 is TGTGCCAGCAGCTTAAGGGGCGGAGAGCCTGGAAACACCATATATTTT.

The chain links TRBV5-6 to TRBJ1-2, with D hard to call. The CDR3 sequence is 13 residues long. Germline values: CDR1 SGHDT, CDR2 YYEEEE. V lost 4 bases to trimming and J lost 1 base, with 8 bases between them. The CDR3 bases are TGTGCCAGCAGCGACGGAGTTAACTATGGCTACACCTTC. This translates into CASSDGVNYGYTF.

A few counts support this clonotype. The chain joins TRBV7-9 to TRBJ1-1, with D perhaps matching TRBD1 (6 bases). With 5 bases removed from V and 4 bases from J, the gap between germline ends came to 20 bases. The germline V gene encodes CDR1 SEHNR and CDR2 FQNEAQ (reference sequence). This CDR3 has 16 amino acids. The CDR3 here is CASSAPGVEEGTEAFF. The CDR3 DNA follows: TGTGCCAGCAGCGCGCCAGGGGTGGAGGAGGGCACTGAAGCTTTCTTT.

This clonotype was seen only a few times. The chain has TRBV20-1 and TRBJ2-7, with unresolved D. V was shortened by 1 base and J by 2 bases, with 12 bases between the two germline ends. Germline CDR1 DFQATT, CDR2 SNEGSKA (reference sequence). The CDR3 spans 14 residues. The CDR3 nucleotides are TGCAGTGCTAGAGTCATGCGCTATACCTACGAGCAGTACTTC. Amino acids: CSARVMRYTYEQYF.

This clonotype has more than one count but fewer than ten. The chain uses TRBV4-1 and TRBJ2-7, with TRBD1 matching over 8 bases. Germline CDR1 is MGHRA and CDR2 is YSYEKL. V lost 0 bases and J lost 1; bases outside the gene matches: 2. CDR3 length: 15 residues. The CDR3 loop is CASSQERTGSYEQYF. CDR3 in DNA: TGCGCCAGCAGCCAAGAGCGGACAGGGTCCTACGAGCAGTACTTC.

The chain links TRBV4-2 to TRBJ1-4; 12 bases match TRBD1. Germline CDR1 is LGHNA and CDR2 is YNFKEQ. This CDR3 is built from 18 residues. With 4 bases clipped from V and 8 bases from J, the junction kept 14 bases outside the gene matches. The CDR3 DNA is TGTGCCAGCAGCCCGGATTTCCGGGACAGGGGGCGTCGAGAAAAACTGTTTTTT. It translates to CASSPDFRDRGRREKLFF.

This clonotype has only a few counts. This chain joins TRBV4-1 and TRBJ2-1; 8 bases line up with TRBD2. The CDR3 has 15 amino acids. CDR1 MGHRA and CDR2 YSYEKL come from the germline V gene. V shed 5 bases, J shed 12 bases, and the junction held 15 bases outside the gene matches. Here the CDR3 DNA reads TGCGCCAGCAGCGTTCTCTGGGCGGGGGGTTGGGGGCAGTTCTTC. Translation gives CASSVLWAGGWGQFF.

The chain recombines TRBV19 with TRBJ2-3; D is perhaps TRBD1 (5 bases). This CDR3 is built from 14 residues. Trimming stripped 10 bases from V and 6 bases from J, with 20 bases between. In germline, CDR1 is LNHDA, CDR2 SQIVND (reference sequence). The CDR3 region is CATEDGSKGDTQYF. For the CDR3, the DNA is TGTGCCACCGAGGACGGATCGAAGGGGGATACGCAGTATTTT.

In its sample, this clonotype was seen a few times. The chain joins TRBV28 to TRBJ1-1; TRBD1 might be the D (5 bases). The CDR3 has 14 residues. Looked up from germline, CDR1 is MDHEN and CDR2 is SYDVKM. V lost 8 bases and J lost 4, with 17 bases in between. The CDR3 protein is CASSLTAGSTEAFF. As DNA, the CDR3 is TGTGCCAGCTCCCTCACGGCAGGGTCCACTGAAGCTTTCTTT.

The rearrangement uses TRBV5-1 and TRBJ1-1; maybe TRBD1 (5 bases). The CDR3 loop spans 16 amino acids. Looked up from germline, CDR1 is SGHRS and CDR2 is YFSETQ. V was clipped by 0 bases and J by 5 bases, with 17 bases between them. CDR3: CASSLAPSGWGTEAFF. In DNA form, the CDR3 reads TGCGCCAGCAGCTTGGCTCCGTCAGGGTGGGGTACTGAAGCTTTCTTT.

The sample holds a few counts of this clonotype. The J gene is TRBJ2-5, the V gene TRBV3-1; the D is unclear. Trimming cost V 3 bases and J 2 bases, with 7 bases left between them. The CDR3 runs 13 residues. The germline gives CDR1 LGHDT, CDR2 YNNKEL (reference sequence). The CDR3 DNA reads as TGTGCCAGCAGCCAGCGACGGCAAGAGACCCAGTACTTC. This translates into CASSQRRQETQYF.

This clonotype was seen a few times. The gene calls are TRBV5-5 and TRBJ2-1; tentatively, D is TRBD1 or TRBD2 (7 bases each). CDR1 SGHKS and CDR2 YYEKEE come from the germline V gene (reference sequence). The V end lost 1 base, the J end lost 0 bases, and 17 bases lay between the germline ends. The CDR3 runs 18 residues. CDR3 residues: CASSLSWQGEGSYNEQFF. CDR3 sequence (DNA): TGTGCCAGCAGCTTGTCATGGCAGGGGGAGGGCTCCTACAATGAGCAGTTCTTC.

This clonotype has just a few counts. V usage is TRBV5-6 and J usage is TRBJ1-1; unclear D gene. CDR3 size: 13 residues. Between the trimmed V and J ends, which lost 2 bases and 0 bases, there was a span of 5 bases. From germline, CDR1 is SGHDT and CDR2 YYEEEE. The CDR3 here is CASSFWMNTEAFF. CDR3 bases: TGTGCCAGCAGCTTCTGGATGAACACTGAAGCTTTCTTT.